What follows are 23 T cell receptor beta chains derived from one specimen sequenced in a study of blood T cells in healthy people across ages. With a J-beta primer mix and a sample-barcoded 5' primer, a second PCR ran about 7 to 11 cycles. TCRdb analysed the 5' RACE reads with MiXCR anew, one entry per CDR3 protein. The sample has around 1,500,000 distinct CDR3 sequences; 28% are singletons. Sequenced sample: blood. The receptors originated from a woman younger than 45 in good health.

This clonotype has a handful of counts. The rearrangement joins TRBV7-9 to TRBJ2-5; tentatively, D is TRBD1 (5 bases). From germline, CDR1 is SEHNR and CDR2 FQNEAQ (reference sequence). V dropped 2 bases and J dropped 0 bases, with 13 bases sitting between them. The CDR3 is 16 residues long. CDR3 sequence: CASSLSGAANQETQYF. The CDR3 DNA sequence: TGTGCCAGCAGCTTATCTGGGGCGGCTAACCAAGAGACCCAGTACTTC.

This clonotype came up a few times. The V call is TRBV18, the J call TRBJ2-1; D might be TRBD2 (5 bases). With 3 bases removed from V and 0 bases from J, the gap between germline ends came to 12 bases. This CDR3 is 16 amino acids long. The germline CDR1 and CDR2 sequences are KGHSH and LQKENI. The CDR3 coding sequence is TGTGCCAGCTCACCGCAAGCGGCGGGCTCCTACAATGAGCAGTTCTTC. Its translation is CASSPQAAGSYNEQFF.

The chain carries TRBV5-1 and TRBJ2-4; 7 bases agree with TRBD1. The CDR3 contains 14 residues. In germline, CDR1 is SGHRS, CDR2 YFSETQ. The junction had 10 bases not matched to a gene; V was cut back by 5 bases and J by 8 bases. Written as DNA, the CDR3 is TGCGCCAGCAGACACGACAGGGCTGGGGACATTCAGTACTTC. Encoded protein: CASRHDRAGDIQYF.

The chain recombines TRBV5-5 with TRBJ1-1; D not resolved. This CDR3 region has 15 residues. V dropped 0 bases and J dropped 0 bases, with 9 bases sitting between them. Germline V gene data show CDR1 as SGHKS and CDR2 as YYEKEE (reference sequence). In nucleotides, the CDR3 is TGTGCCAGCAGCTTGGTACGCCGGGTGAACACTGAAGCTTTCTTT. This translates into CASSLVRRVNTEAFF.

This clonotype has only a few counts. The CDR3 sequence: CASSFRRGGSYEQYF. The CDR3 DNA sequence: TGTGCCAGCAGCTTTAGGAGGGGTGGCTCCTACGAGCAGTACTTC. The chain couples TRBV13 to TRBJ2-7; the D gene is possibly TRBD2 (6 bases). CDR3 length: 15 amino acids. Trimming stripped 3 bases from V and 0 bases from J, with 12 bases between. Germline V gene lookup returns CDR1 PRHDT and CDR2 FYEKMQ (reference sequence).

The chain recombines TRBV5-1 with TRBJ2-1; D might be TRBD1 (5 bases). The CDR3 spans 16 residues. V was cut by 4 bases and J by 4 bases, with 18 bases left in between. Per germline, CDR1 SGHRS and CDR2 YFSETQ. CDR3 residues: CASSTSQGAVYNEQFF. CDR3 coding DNA: TGCGCCAGCAGCACAAGTCAAGGGGCTGTTTACAATGAGCAGTTCTTC.

This clonotype turned up a few times. CDR3 sequence reads: CASSLTGVGGQPQHF. In DNA, the CDR3 is TGTGCCAGTAGTCTAACAGGGGTCGGAGGACAGCCCCAGCATTTT. This rearrangement joins TRBV19 to TRBJ1-5; TRBD1 matches 7 bases. This CDR3 is 15 amino acids long. Germline CDR1 and CDR2: LNHDA and SQIVND (reference sequence). V shed 5 bases, J shed 7 bases, and the junction held 11 bases outside the gene matches.

The chain links TRBV20-1 to TRBJ2-3, with D unresolved. Germline CDR1 reads DFQATT; CDR2 reads SNEGSKA (reference sequence). The CDR3 has 13 residues. Trimming cost V 2 bases and J 1 base, with 7 bases left between them. The DNA for the CDR3 is TGCAGTGCTAGAAATGCAGGCACAGATACGCAGTATTTT. Its translation is CSARNAGTDTQYF.

The chain recombines TRBV12-3 or TRBV12-4 with TRBJ1-5; maybe TRBD1 (6 bases). There are 15 residues in the CDR3. V shed 10 bases and J shed 3 bases, with 19 bases lying between them. CDR3 protein: CATQRGSDTNQPQHF. CDR3 DNA sequence: TGTGCCACGCAGAGGGGGTCGGACACCAATCAGCCCCAGCATTTT.

On this clonotype: A read error is likely here: a far larger clone is one base away. V usage is TRBV5-1 and J usage is TRBJ1-1; D not resolved. The V gene's germline CDR1 is SGHRS and CDR2 YFSETQ. V was cut by 1 base and J by 4 bases, with 11 bases left in between. The CDR3 is 14 residues long. The CDR3 sequence is CASSLRGMSTEAFF. The CDR3, as DNA: TGCGCCAGCAGCTTGCGGGGAATGAGCACTGAAGCTTTCTTT.

V usage is TRBV5-1 and J usage is TRBJ2-1; 7 nucleotides agree with TRBD2. CDR3 length equals 15 residues. J was trimmed by 7 bases and V by 1 base; bases with no gene match: 8. In germline, CDR1 is SGHRS, CDR2 YFSETQ. This CDR3 is CASSLWTSYANEQFF. CDR3 sequence (DNA): TGCGCCAGCAGCTTGTGGACTAGTTATGCGAATGAGCAGTTCTTC.

V gene TRBV6-5 combines with J gene TRBJ1-1, with 7 bases matching TRBD1. Germline CDR1 reads MNHEY; CDR2 reads SVGAGI. The length of the CDR3 is 15 residues. V lost 0 bases to trimming and J lost 3 bases; unmatched junction nucleotides: 4. The CDR3 sequence is CASSYSWDSDTEAFF. The CDR3 nucleotides are TGTGCCAGCAGTTACTCATGGGACAGCGACACTGAAGCTTTCTTT.

The V and J genes are TRBV5-1 and TRBJ2-1, with 9 bases identical to TRBD2. CDR1 is SGHRS and CDR2 is YFSETQ in the germline V gene. The CDR3 is made up of 16 amino acids. The ends lost 3 bases at V and 8 bases at J; junction bases unmatched: 12. CDR3 nucleotides: TGCGCCAGCAGCTCCAGGGTAGCGGGAGAAGTGGATGAGCAGTTCTTC. This codes for CASSSRVAGEVDEQFF.

This clonotype has a handful of counts. V is TRBV2 and J is TRBJ2-7; 12 positions agree with TRBD1. In germline, CDR1 is SNHLY, CDR2 FYNNEI. V was pared by 4 bases and J by 0 bases, with 13 bases of the junction left unmatched. This CDR3 spans 19 amino acids. The CDR3: CASSGAGDRGRLFSYEQYF. As DNA, the CDR3 is TGTGCCAGCAGTGGGGCCGGGGACAGGGGGCGATTGTTCTCCTACGAGCAGTACTTC.

This clonotype was counted many times. This chain joins TRBV29-1 and TRBJ2-7; D call uncertain. Trimming cost V 7 bases and J 7 bases, with 14 bases left between them. The CDR3 has 11 amino acids. Germline V gives CDR1 SQVTM, CDR2 ANQGSEA. CDR3 protein: CSARSGEEQYF. The CDR3 DNA follows: TGCAGCGCCCGATCAGGAGAGGAGCAGTACTTC.

The rearrangement joins TRBV7-2 to TRBJ1-3; the D is unclear. The germline gives CDR1 SGHTA, CDR2 FQGNSA. V was trimmed by 2 bases and J by 1 base, leaving 6 bases between them. The CDR3 is 14 residues long. The chain's CDR3 is CASSLPTSGNTIYF. The CDR3 DNA sequence: TGTGCCAGCAGCTTACCCACGTCTGGAAACACCATATATTTT.

As to this clonotype: The junction differs from germline at one of its ends, possibly a read error. The V and J genes are TRBV7-9 and TRBJ2-1, with D tentatively TRBD2 (5 bases). Germline V CDR1 and CDR2: SEHNR, FQNEAQ (reference sequence). CDR3 size: 12 residues. The CDR3 DNA follows: TGTTCCAGCAGCTTACGGGGCAATGAGCAGTTCTTC. This translates into CSSSLRGNEQFF.

The sample holds a few counts of this clonotype. The chain uses TRBV12-3 or TRBV12-4 and TRBJ2-1; possible D gene TRBD2, 6 bases. Trimming took 7 bases from V and 7 from J, leaving 17 bases between them. The CDR3 sequence is 14 residues long. This CDR3 is CASNPDGGMNEQFF. The CDR3 coding sequence is TGTGCCAGCAACCCAGACGGGGGAATGAATGAGCAGTTCTTC.

This clonotype was observed a handful of times. The CDR3 loop reads CASSTWDGAYEQYF. CDR3 bases: TGTGCCAGCAGTACCTGGGACGGAGCCTACGAGCAGTACTTC. The chain carries TRBV6-6 and TRBJ2-7; D tentatively fits TRBD1 or TRBD2 (5 bases each). V dropped 5 bases and J dropped 2 bases, with 13 bases sitting between them. The CDR3 totals 14 residues. Germline V gene sequence: CDR1 MNHNY, CDR2 SVGAGI (reference sequence).

The chain recombines TRBV20-1 with TRBJ1-3; D ambiguous. There are 13 residues in the CDR3. Between the trimmed V and J ends, which lost 3 bases and 0 bases, there was a span of 6 bases. In germline, CDR1 is DFQATT, CDR2 SNEGSKA (reference sequence). In DNA form, the CDR3 reads TGCAGTGCTAGGGATAGCTCTGGAAACACCATATATTTT. Protein: CSARDSSGNTIYF.

The chain combines TRBV12-3 or TRBV12-4 with TRBJ1-2; unclear D gene. The CDR3 spans 14 residues. Deletions cut 6 bases from V and 3 bases from J, with 14 bases between. CDR3: CASSSDGVYYGYTF. For the CDR3, the DNA is TGTGCCAGCAGCTCAGACGGCGTATACTATGGCTACACCTTC.

For this clonotype: A read error may account for a junction end that differs from germline. The chain links TRBV7-3 to TRBJ2-5; the match to TRBD1 covers 8 bases. Germline loops: CDR1 SGHTA, CDR2 FQGTGA. This CDR3 region has 15 residues. In DNA form, the CDR3 reads TGTGCCAGCAGCTTACCAGGGGGCCTTCAAGGGACCCAGTACTTC. This sequence encodes CASSLPGGLQGTQYF.

The V and J genes are TRBV12-3 or TRBV12-4 and TRBJ2-2; 9 nucleotides line up with TRBD2. V dropped 5 bases and J dropped 4; count of bases not matched to a gene: 11. The CDR3 length is 17 residues. The CDR3 spells CASSPNPAGGPTGELFF. For the CDR3, the DNA is TGTGCCAGCAGTCCAAACCCAGCGGGAGGCCCCACCGGGGAGCTGTTTTTT.